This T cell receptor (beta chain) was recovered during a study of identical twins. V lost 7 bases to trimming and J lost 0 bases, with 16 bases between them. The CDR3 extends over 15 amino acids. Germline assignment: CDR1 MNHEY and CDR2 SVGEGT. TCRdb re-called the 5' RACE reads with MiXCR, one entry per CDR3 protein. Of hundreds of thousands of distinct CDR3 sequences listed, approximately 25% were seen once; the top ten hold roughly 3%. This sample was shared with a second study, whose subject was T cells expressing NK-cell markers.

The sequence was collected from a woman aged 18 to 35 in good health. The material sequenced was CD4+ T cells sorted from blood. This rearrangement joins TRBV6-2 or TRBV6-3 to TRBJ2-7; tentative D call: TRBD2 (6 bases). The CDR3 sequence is CASIPQGGSSYEQYF. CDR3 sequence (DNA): TGTGCCAGCATCCCCCAAGGAGGGAGCTCCTACGAGCAGTACTTC.